This T cell receptor (beta chain) originates from a study of cytomegalovirus exposure and HLA in healthy donors. Findings of the study overall: In the 95 to 150 validation repertoires, a later analysis found that first-cohort TCR clusters tended to co-occur.

Sequencing was performed with immunoSEQ multiplex PCR; in TCRdb, only in-frame clones are kept and a portion is missing. This table holds roughly 170,000 clones, about 80% found once. The donors were members of the validation cohort, which comprised more than 90 subjects and was separate from the first cohort of 600 to 800 subjects. The CDR3 spans 17 residues. V lost 0 bases and J lost 7; bases outside the gene matches: 9. CDR1 is LGHNA and CDR2 is YNFKEQ in the germline V gene. Turning to this clone: The target antigen is unknown.

This chain uses TRBV4-2 with TRBJ2-3; TRBD2 aligns across 11 bases. Sample: PBMCs. The TCR originated in a young woman in good health and CMV-seropositive. This chain's CDR3 is CASSQESSGGSSYTQYF. The CDR3, as DNA: TGTGCCAGCAGCCAAGAATCTAGCGGGGGGTCCTCGTATACGCAGTATTTT.